This TCR beta chain was captured in a study of CD8+ T cells in alopecia areata. About the study: Twice daily, treated patients received 5 to 10 mg of oral tofacitinib.

Following extraction, RNA underwent reverse transcription to cDNA, which served as the sequencing template. Measured with immunoSEQ multiplex PCR; TCRdb has only the in-frame clones, and not every one. The sample holds roughly 120,000 clones, less than 70% seen once. The CDR3 runs 13 residues. V was trimmed by 7 bases and J by 4 bases, leaving 16 bases between them. Per the germline V gene, CDR1 is SQVTM and CDR2 is ANQGSEA. Stated treatment: oral pan-JAK inhibitor, 5-10 mg twice daily. There are a few counts of this clone. This chain links TRBV29-1 with TRBJ1-1, with D possibly matching TRBD1 (5 bases). This clonotype was obtained from a human donor with alopecia areata. The sequencing used CD4+ T cells sorted from blood, collected at week 24, from a patient treated with tofacitinib. DNA of the CDR3: TGCAGCGCCGTCGACCGGGACGGCACTGAAGCTTTCTTT. Its translation: CSAVDRDGTEAFF.